Below are 29 T cell receptor beta chains sequenced from a single sample in a study of cytomegalovirus exposure and HLA in healthy donors. Clones were sequenced by immunoSEQ multiplex PCR, and TCRdb holds only the in-frame ones, with some missing. The table shows over 85,000 clones, with just under 95% occurring only once. The material sequenced was PBMCs. These receptors originate from a woman aged 18-29 years in good health and CMV-seronegative.

This chain links TRBV7-6 with TRBJ2-5; 8 nucleotides line up with TRBD2. CDR1 and CDR2 (germline): SGHVS, FNYEAQ. V was clipped by 4 bases and J by 1 base; unmatched bases: 5. The CDR3 runs to 15 residues. CDR3 bases: TGTGCCAGCAGCTCAGACGCGGGGGGCCAAGAGACCCAGTACTTC. It is translated as CASSSDAGGQETQYF.

V and J are TRBV5-4 and TRBJ1-3, with 7 bases aligning to TRBD1. J lost 8 bases, V lost 4 bases, and 6 bases had no gene match. This CDR3 spans 13 amino acids. Looked up from germline, CDR1 is SGHNT and CDR2 is YYREEE (reference sequence). The chain's CDR3 is CASSPPTGDTIYF. CDR3 nucleotides: TGTGCCAGCAGCCCTCCTACAGGGGACACCATATATTTT.

The chain couples TRBV27 to TRBJ1-2; the D gene is possibly TRBD1 (5 bases). Germline CDR1 and CDR2: MNHEY and SMNVEV (reference sequence). The germline V and J ends were trimmed by 6 bases and 5 bases, with 10 bases remaining between them. The CDR3 consists of 12 residues. CDR3 in amino acids: CASSGPGYGYTF. The CDR3 nucleotides read TGTGCCAGCAGCGGACCAGGGTATGGCTACACCTTC.

CDR3 in amino acids: CASSIAVEREGPNEQFF. The CDR3 nucleotides read TGTGCCAGTAGTATAGCAGTTGAGCGGGAGGGCCCAAATGAGCAGTTCTTC. The chain uses TRBV19 and TRBJ2-1; TRBD2 matches at 10 bases. The CDR3 covers 17 residues. CDR1 is LNHDA and CDR2 is SQIVND in the germline V gene (reference sequence). V lost 1 base, J lost 7 bases, and 10 bases stayed unmatched.

The chain is built from TRBV19 and TRBJ1-2; a weak D match, TRBD1 (6 bases). Trimming removed 5 bases from V and 3 bases from J, with 13 bases in between. Germline V gives CDR1 LNHDA, CDR2 SQIVND (reference sequence). The CDR3 loop spans 14 amino acids. This CDR3 is CASSDPGQHYGYTF. DNA for the CDR3: TGTGCCAGTAGTGACCCCGGACAGCACTATGGCTACACCTTC.

The genes are TRBV6-6 and TRBJ2-7; the match to TRBD2 covers 10 bases. After removal of 5 bases from V and 4 bases from J, the junction contained 8 bases not matched to a gene. CDR1 and CDR2 from the germline V gene are MNHNY and SVGAGI (reference sequence). CDR3 length: 15 amino acids. CDR3 residues: CASSLSGRNRYEQYF. DNA of the CDR3: TGTGCCAGCAGTCTTAGCGGGAGGAATAGGTACGAGCAGTACTTC.

The V and J genes are TRBV11-3 and TRBJ2-1; D call uncertain. The CDR3 sequence is 15 residues long. Trimming took off 7 bases at V and 0 bases at J, with 13 bases between the two ends. Germline CDR1 SGHNT, CDR2 YENEEA. CDR3 nucleotides: TGTGCCAGCAAAGAGACAACGAGCTCCTACAATGAGCAGTTCTTC. It codes for CASKETTSSYNEQFF.

The chain uses TRBV6-6 and TRBJ1-5, with D possibly TRBD1 on 5 matching bases. The CDR3 extends over 16 amino acids. Germline CDR1 is MNHNY and CDR2 is SVGAGI (reference sequence). Between the trimmed V and J ends, which lost 6 bases and 3 bases, there was a span of 18 bases. In DNA, the CDR3 is TGTGCCAGCAGCAGACAGATTTTAGGGGACAATCAGCCCCAGCATTTT. Amino acid sequence: CASSRQILGDNQPQHF.

The J gene is TRBJ1-1, the V gene TRBV29-1; TRBD1 matches 8 bases. The ends lost 5 bases at V and 7 bases at J; junction bases unmatched: 9. From germline, CDR1 is SQVTM and CDR2 ANQGSEA. CDR3 size: 13 residues. CDR3 residues: CSVLTGAHVEAFF. The DNA of the CDR3 is TGCAGCGTTTTGACAGGGGCGCACGTTGAAGCTTTCTTT. Full variable domain (rest looked up from reference TRBV29-1 and TRBJ1-1): SAVISQKPSRDICQRGTSLTIQCQVDSQVTMMFWYRQQPGQSLTLIATANQGSEATYESGFVIDKFPISRPNLTFSTLTVSNMSPEDSSIYLCSVLTGAHVEAFFGQGTRLTVV.

This sequence joins TRBV9 and TRBJ2-1; D gene unclear. The germline V gene encodes CDR1 SGDLS and CDR2 YYNGEE. CDR3 size: 13 residues. V lost 0 bases and J 8 bases, leaving 9 bases between the germline ends. The CDR3: CASSVASHYEQFF. CDR3 nucleotide sequence: TGTGCCAGCAGCGTAGCTTCTCACTATGAGCAGTTCTTC.

This chain links TRBV11-3 with TRBJ2-2; D is perhaps TRBD2 (5 bases). V lost 8 bases and J 0 bases, leaving 13 bases between the germline ends. The length of the CDR3 is 15 residues. Germline values: CDR1 SGHNT, CDR2 YENEEA. CDR3 region: CASRGGQTNTGELFF. The CDR3 DNA reads as TGTGCCAGCCGCGGCGGGCAGACGAACACCGGGGAGCTGTTTTTT.

This clone has just one count. For the CDR3, the DNA is TGTGCCACCGAGGGGGATTCTACAAATCAGCCCCAGCATTTT. It specifies CATEGDSTNQPQHF. J is TRBJ1-5 and V is TRBV19; perhaps TRBD1 as D (6 bases). The CDR3 totals 14 residues. Trimming stripped 10 bases from V and 4 bases from J, with 17 bases between. Per the germline V gene, CDR1 is LNHDA and CDR2 is SQIVND (reference sequence).

The rearrangement joins TRBV29-1 to TRBJ2-7; 11 bases match TRBD2. Germline CDR1 and CDR2: SQVTM and ANQGSEA. This CDR3 has 13 residues. V lost 7 bases to trimming and J lost 6 bases; unmatched junction nucleotides: 8. The CDR3 DNA reads TGCAGCGCTAATAGCGGGAGGGCCAGCGAGCAGTACTTC. This sequence encodes CSANSGRASEQYF.

This chain joins TRBV4-2 and TRBJ2-2, with 12 bases that match TRBD2. This CDR3 spans 18 amino acids. Germline CDR1 LGHNA, CDR2 YNFKEQ. The trim removed 1 base at V and 6 bases at J, leaving 9 bases unmatched. CDR3 nucleotides: TGTGCCAGCAGCCAAGCTGCAGCTAGCGGGGGGGCCCCCGGGGAGCTGTTTTTT. As protein: CASSQAAASGGAPGELFF.

The V and J genes are TRBV6-1 and TRBJ2-4; tentative D call: TRBD2 (5 bases). Germline-derived CDR1 and CDR2 are MNHNS and SASEGT. CDR3 length: 17 residues. Between the trimmed V and J ends, which lost 2 bases and 0 bases, there was a span of 14 bases. In DNA form, the CDR3 reads TGTGCCAGCAGTGAACTCCGGGGTCCCCTAGCCAAAAACATTCAGTACTTC. Translating it yields CASSELRGPLAKNIQYF.

The CDR3 sequence: CAISERSSGSKEQFF. The CDR3 coding sequence is TGTGCCATCAGTGAGCGGTCTAGCGGGAGTAAGGAGCAGTTCTTC. The gene calls are TRBV10-3 and TRBJ2-1, with 10 positions matching TRBD2. V trimming: 2 bases; J trimming: 10 bases; junction bases outside the gene matches: 8. Germline CDR1 is ENHRY and CDR2 is SYGVKD. The CDR3 extends over 15 amino acids.

The J gene is TRBJ1-1, the V gene TRBV6-5; maybe TRBD1 (6 bases). V lost 4 bases and J 3 bases, leaving 9 bases between the germline ends. Germline V gives CDR1 MNHEY, CDR2 SVGAGI. The CDR3 length is 13 residues. The CDR3 coding sequence is TGTGCCAGCAGTTCGGGACAATACACTGAAGCTTTCTTT. Amino acids: CASSSGQYTEAFF.

The rearrangement joins TRBV6-5 to TRBJ2-1, with D uncertain. This CDR3 region has 13 residues. V shed 6 bases and J shed 4 bases, with 10 bases lying between them. Germline CDR1 and CDR2: MNHEY and SVGAGI. In DNA form, the CDR3 reads TGTGCCAGCAGACCAGACGGGTACAATGAGCAGTTCTTC. It encodes CASRPDGYNEQFF.

This rearrangement joins TRBV29-1 to TRBJ2-2; 7 positions match TRBD2. The CDR3 is 14 residues long. The germline CDR1 and CDR2 sequences are SQVTM and ANQGSEA. Trimming cost V 1 base and J 1 base; bases outside gene matches: 0. The CDR3 is CSVEASGNTGELFF. For the CDR3, the DNA is TGCAGCGTTGAAGCTAGCGGGAACACCGGGGAGCTGTTTTTT.

This clone appeared a single time. V is TRBV19 and J is TRBJ1-1, with a possible D match to TRBD1 (6 bases). The V gene lost 9 bases and the J gene lost 0 bases, with 17 bases spanning the gap. The CDR3 totals 15 residues. Germline CDR1 reads LNHDA; CDR2 reads SQIVND (reference sequence). CDR3 nucleotides: TGTGCCAGCCTTAAGAGGGACACAATGAACACTGAAGCTTTCTTT. Its translation: CASLKRDTMNTEAFF.

The table lists this clone with a count of one. The chain is built from TRBV27 and TRBJ2-7, with 7 bases lining up with TRBD2. The J segment lost 0 bases and the V segment lost 6 bases, leaving 8 bases of the junction unmatched. The CDR3 covers 15 residues. CDR1 and CDR2 from the germline V gene are MNHEY and SMNVEV (reference sequence). CDR3: CASRELRGSSYEQYF. The CDR3 bases are TGTGCCAGCAGGGAGTTACGCGGGAGCTCCTACGAGCAGTACTTC.

V gene TRBV5-6 combines with J gene TRBJ2-1; 8 bases align to TRBD2. The J segment lost 4 bases and the V segment lost 5 bases, leaving 5 bases of the junction unmatched. This CDR3 is built from 14 residues. Looked up from germline, CDR1 is SGHDT and CDR2 is YYEEEE. The CDR3 region has the DNA TGTGCCAGCAGAGGAACTAGCGGTTACAATGAGCAGTTCTTC. Its translation: CASRGTSGYNEQFF. The entire variable domain, with the rest obtained from reference TRBV5-6 and TRBJ2-1, is as follows: DAGVTQSPTHLIKTRGQQVTLRCSPKSGHDTVSWYQQALGQGPQFIFQYYEEEERQRGNFPDRFSGHQFPNYSSELNVNALLLGDSALYLCASRGTSGYNEQFFGPGTRLTVL.

This clone was seen once. The chain joins TRBV15 to TRBJ2-1, with TRBD1 matching over 10 bases. V shed 5 bases and J 3 bases; nucleotides not matched to a gene: 10. The CDR3 consists of 17 residues. The germline CDR1 and CDR2 sequences are LNHNV and YYDKDF (reference sequence). This CDR3 is CATSRKSGTGDYNEQFF. CDR3 in DNA: TGTGCCACCAGCCGTAAGTCCGGGACAGGGGACTACAATGAGCAGTTCTTC.

The genes are TRBV13 and TRBJ1-4; D remains ambiguous. The CDR3 spans 14 residues. V dropped 5 bases and J dropped 8 bases, with 15 bases sitting between them. The germline V gene encodes CDR1 PRHDT and CDR2 FYEKMQ (reference sequence). The CDR3 DNA reads TGTGCCAGCAGCCAATCGGGGTTAGGAGAAAAACTGTTTTTT. This gives the protein CASSQSGLGEKLFF.

The chain has TRBV5-1 and TRBJ2-1, with 12 positions matching TRBD2. The CDR3 runs to 15 residues. CDR1 SGHRS and CDR2 YFSETQ come from the germline V gene. The J segment lost 9 bases and the V segment lost 1 base, leaving 5 bases of the junction unmatched. CDR3 coding DNA: TGCGCCAGCAGCTTGCGGACTAGCGGGGCAAGTGAGCAGTTCTTC. Translation gives CASSLRTSGASEQFF.

The V and J genes are TRBV19 and TRBJ2-1; 10 bases are shared with TRBD2. This CDR3 is 15 amino acids long. Germline values: CDR1 LNHDA, CDR2 SQIVND (reference sequence). V was clipped by 4 bases and J by 3 bases; unmatched bases: 3. The CDR3 region is CASSKGLADYNEQFF. The CDR3 DNA reads TGTGCCAGTAGTAAAGGACTAGCGGACTACAATGAGCAGTTCTTC. Full variable domain (outside the CDR3, taken from reference TRBV19 and TRBJ2-1): DGGITQSPKYLFRKEGQNVTLSCEQNLNHDAMYWYRQDPGQGLRLIYYSQIVNDFQKGDIAEGYSVSREKKESFPLTVTSAQKNPTAFYLCASSKGLADYNEQFFGPGTRLTVL.

The chain uses TRBV6-5 and TRBJ1-1, with no clear D. CDR3 length: 16 residues. V shed 1 base and J shed 0 bases, with 12 bases lying between them. Germline V gene sequence: CDR1 MNHEY, CDR2 SVGAGI. CDR3 DNA: TGTGCCAGCAGTTACTACAGCTTCCCCATGAACACTGAAGCTTTCTTT. Residues: CASSYYSFPMNTEAFF.

The chain combines TRBV29-1 with TRBJ2-5; perhaps TRBD1 as D (5 bases). V was clipped by 4 bases and J by 5 bases, with 17 bases between them. Per the germline V gene, CDR1 is SQVTM and CDR2 is ANQGSEA. CDR3 length: 14 amino acids. CDR3 sequence (DNA): TGCAGCGTTGGAGGCAGGGTGGTTAGGGAGACCCAGTACTTC. Residues: CSVGGRVVRETQYF.

The chain uses TRBV5-6 and TRBJ1-3, with TRBD1 matching 7 bases. CDR3 length: 15 amino acids. Germline V gives CDR1 SGHDT, CDR2 YYEEEE. V shed 3 bases, J shed 0 bases, and the junction held 3 bases outside the gene matches. CDR3 sequence (DNA): TGTGCCAGCAGCTCGGGACAGCTCTCTGGAAACACCATATATTTT. Its protein product is CASSSGQLSGNTIYF.